This T cell receptor (beta chain) was documented in a study of cytomegalovirus exposure and HLA in healthy donors. From germline, CDR1 is SGHRS and CDR2 YFSETQ. The CDR3 extends over 15 amino acids. Trimming pared 5 bases from V and 0 bases from J, leaving 15 bases between. Primers: 60 Vbeta forward and 13 Jbeta reverse. Assay used: immunoSEQ multiplex PCR; TCRdb lists only in-frame clones, some missing. The sample holds over 150,000 clones, 70% to 80% seen once. The sequenced material came from PBMCs. The source of this sequence is a girl under 18 in good health and CMV-seropositive. The chain uses TRBV5-1 and TRBJ2-7; D possibly corresponds to TRBD2 (6 bases). CDR3 amino acids: CASSSGGTSSYEQYF. The CDR3 region has the DNA TGCGCCAGCAGTTCTGGGGGGACGAGCTCCTACGAGCAGTACTTC.